Sequencing of this TCR beta chain was carried out in a study of human CD8 memory T cell subsets. Study observations and caveats: The stem-like memory T cell repertoire shared very little with the precursor exhausted T cell repertoire. The study found similarly high diversity in stem-like memory and precursor exhausted T cells, unlike effector memory cells.

Germline values: CDR1 SEHNR, CDR2 FQNEAQ (reference sequence). The CDR3 runs 12 residues. UMI-labeled 5' RACE was the method by which TCR beta libraries were made. One entry per CDR3 protein, without DNA, is what TCRdb gives after re-calling the 5' RACE reads. The sample totals approximately 8,200 distinct CDR3 sequences; its top ten clones hold 20% to 25%. Buffy coats of healthy donors yielded the PBMC. About this clonotype itself: No antigen is known for it.

This clonotype was sampled from a human donor in good health. The V call is TRBV7-9, the J call TRBJ2-3. Sequencing was carried out using CD8+ T cells from PBMCs. CDR3 region: CASSTTDPKKYF.